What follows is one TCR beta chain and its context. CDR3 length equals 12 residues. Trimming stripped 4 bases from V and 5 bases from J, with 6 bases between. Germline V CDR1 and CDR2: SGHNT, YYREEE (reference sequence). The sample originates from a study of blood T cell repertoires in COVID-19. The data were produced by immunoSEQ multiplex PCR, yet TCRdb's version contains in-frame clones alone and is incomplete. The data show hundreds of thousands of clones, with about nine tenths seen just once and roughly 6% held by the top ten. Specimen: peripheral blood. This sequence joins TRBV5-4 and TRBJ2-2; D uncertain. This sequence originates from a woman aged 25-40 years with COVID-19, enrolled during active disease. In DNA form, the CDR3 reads TGTGCCAGCAGCCCAGGAACCGGGGAGCTGTTTTTT. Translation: CASSPGTGELFF.